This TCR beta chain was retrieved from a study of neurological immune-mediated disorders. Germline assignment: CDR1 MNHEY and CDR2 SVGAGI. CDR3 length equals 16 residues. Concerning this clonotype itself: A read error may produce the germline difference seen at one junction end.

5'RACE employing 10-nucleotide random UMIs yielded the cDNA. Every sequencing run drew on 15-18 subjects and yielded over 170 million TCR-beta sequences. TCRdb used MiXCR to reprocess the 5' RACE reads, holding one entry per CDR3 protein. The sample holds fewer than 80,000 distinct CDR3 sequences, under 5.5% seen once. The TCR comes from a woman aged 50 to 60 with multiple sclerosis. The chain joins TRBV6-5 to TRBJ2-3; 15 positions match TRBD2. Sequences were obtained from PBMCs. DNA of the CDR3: TGTGCCAGCAGTTTTTCCGGACTAGCGGGGGGGCCAAGTCTGAATTTT. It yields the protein CASSFSGLAGGPSLNF.